The subject of this entry is one TCR beta chain. What antigen it recognizes has not been identified. The read ends 3 residues early relative to the CDR3; the germline J gene fills the gap. These data come from a study of T cells in women clearing cervical HPV infection (dated by TCRdb to the late 2010s). In terms of the full investigation: Cases were approximately 25 women with histologically confirmed HPV16-related CIN3 or worse, including a couple of invasive cancers. The controls were 25 women whose single incident HPV16 infection cleared within 12 months with no development of precancer or cancer. The parent cohort enrolled about 10,000 women aged 18 or older in Guanacaste, Costa Rica, in about 1993 to 1994 and followed the women for 6 to 7 years. Median age was about 32 years in cases versus around 40 in controls, and baseline characteristics did not differ significantly. The exploratory proof-of-principle case-control study was nested within the Guanacaste HPV Natural History Study in Costa Rica and compared TCR repertoires across cervical HPV16 outcomes. Cases and controls were matched on year of sample collection and on age within five years. For cases, a median interval of 149 days, with an interquartile range of about 90 to 210 days, was observed between lesion detection and blood sampling. Quality controls consisted of five blinded duplicates per group, for a total of 60 or so samples made up of 50 or so participants and ten or so replicates. Blood from cases was collected at the visit at which the lesion was first identified, whereas blood from controls was collected once infection was no longer detected. HLA typing was available for only a few women, so HLA type could not be excluded as a confounder.

Including the terminal cysteine and phenylalanine, the CDR3 comprises 19 residues. The 48 bases shown cover part of the CDR3, and their frame starts at base 1. The junction shows trimming of 1 base on V and 2 bases on J, plus 18 bases between the germline ends. TCR beta CDR3 regions were amplified by multiplex PCR using the immunoSEQ assay from an average of around 1,200 ng genomic DNA per sample. To correct primer bias, the assay used a complete synthetic TCR repertoire to set an amplification baseline. Amplicons were sequenced on the Illumina platform. The source study handled its data this way. Sequences were error-corrected by clustering with frequency ratios and a modified nearest-neighbor algorithm and were then analyzed in the immunoSEQ Analyzer with IMGT gene definitions. TCR richness and evenness were averaged over 20 rarefaction repeats at each rarefaction depth, excluding samples with fewer sequences than the depth. Wilcoxon rank sum tests with FDR correction were used to compare relative abundances of V, D and J genes between the groups. Blinded duplicates gave an intraclass correlation of 95.6% for TCR richness and an average of roughly 76% across 66 gene segments. Held by TCRdb, this immuneACCESS table contains in-frame sequences only and omits some clones. Under half of the omission traces to an unresolved V gene where checked; the cause of the rest is unknown. The V and J calls and clone size were taken over from that table, and D and trimming were inferred from the DNA. For this sample, the table gives 30,000 or so clones. In total, the top ten clones hold around 8% of the sample.

Every participant had a single incident cervical HPV16 infection, and women with prevalent HPV16 infections were excluded. Cervical HPV DNA was detected by MY09/MY11 PCR, and genotyping was performed by dot-blot hybridization. Roughly 14 mL of heparinized blood was centrifuged, after which the buffy coat was aliquoted, frozen at -30 degrees C, and then stored at -80 degrees C. Genomic DNA was extracted from buffy coat specimens using QIAGEN kits. Here is what the overall study found, with its caveats: The cross-sectional design could not show whether the associations came before the infection or were a result of it, and neither effector/memory subsets nor HPV-specific T cells were isolated. By combining richness with V gene abundances, random forest classifiers separated cases from controls with an estimated AUC of 0.83. TRBV6-7 relative abundance was lower in cases than in controls (around 0.11% versus 0.15%; Bonferroni P = 0.0008). TCR repertoire richness was significantly higher in CIN3+ cases than in controls across sequencing depths, while evenness did not differ. Because the number of T cells per sample was unknown, the richness differences could reflect varying T-cell content rather than repertoire biology.

In this chain, TRBV23-1 is recombined with TRBJ2-6, and perhaps TRBD2 as D gene, on 6 matching bases. TRBV23-1 is marked as an open reading frame, function uncertain. The TCR sequence derives from a woman aged 18 to 75 with a cervical HPV16 infection that either progressed to CIN3+ or cleared (not recorded which). Sequences were obtained from blood buffy coat. The encoded CDR3 is CASSQYPGTLCPGANVLTF. The sequenced part of the CDR3 DNA is TGCGCCAGCAGTCAATACCCCGGGACTCTATGTCCTGGGGCCAACGTC.